These T cell receptor beta chains were read from a single sample in a study of cytomegalovirus exposure and HLA in healthy donors. The data were produced by immunoSEQ multiplex PCR, yet TCRdb's version contains in-frame clones alone and is incomplete. The table lists 160,000 or so clones, more than 60% of them singletons, with under 2.5% in the top ten. The sample was PBMCs. The receptors derive from a human donor in good health. CDR3s include the opening cysteine and the closing phenylalanine or tryptophan. Fields, in order: J gene, V gene, D gene, clone size, CDR3 protein, CDR3 DNA. A D gene is named only where the DNA matches it firmly. For some rows the clone size is stated as once, few or many, or as a class when expanded; others skip it.

J: TRBJ1-3
V: TRBV9
D: TRBD1
size: NA
CDR3: CASSGQGVDTIYF
DNA: TGTGCCAGCAGCGGACAGGGGGTAGACACCATATATTTT

J: TRBJ1-1
V: TRBV4-3
D: NA
size: few
CDR3: CASSRQENTEAFF
DNA: TGCGCCAGCAGTCGACAAGAGAACACTGAAGCTTTCTTT

J: TRBJ2-7
V: TRBV6-5
D: TRBD1
size: NA
CDR3: CASSPGQVYEQYF
DNA: TGTGCCAGCAGCCCCGGACAGGTCTACGAGCAGTACTTC

J: TRBJ2-3
V: TRBV27
D: TRBD1
size: NA
CDR3: CASTVGTGPTDTQYF
DNA: TGTGCCAGCACAGTCGGGACAGGGCCCACAGATACGCAGTATTTT

J: TRBJ2-1
V: TRBV19
D: NA
size: NA
CDR3: CASRLVSYSYNEQFF
DNA: TGTGCCAGTAGACTAGTATCTTACTCCTACAATGAGCAGTTCTTC

J: TRBJ1-2
V: TRBV27
D: TRBD1
size: NA
CDR3: CASSPGTGNGYTF
DNA: TGTGCCAGCAGTCCCGGGACAGGGAATGGCTACACCTTC

J: TRBJ2-2
V: TRBV5-6
D: TRBD1
size: NA
CDR3: CASSLGQGTGELFF
DNA: TGTGCCAGCAGCTTGGGACAGGGAACCGGGGAGCTGTTTTTT

J: TRBJ1-1
V: TRBV11-2
D: NA
size: once
CDR3: CASSLGQRSNTEAFF
DNA: TGTGCCAGCAGCTTAGGACAGAGAAGTAACACTGAAGCTTTCTTT

J: TRBJ1-4
V: TRBV7-9
D: TRBD1
size: few
CDR3: CASSPRTGGFPATNEKLFF
DNA: TGTGCCAGCAGCCCCCGGACAGGGGGCTTCCCTGCAACTAATGAAAAACTGTTTTTT

J: TRBJ1-4
V: TRBV2
D: NA
size: many
CDR3: CASSGDTSTNEKLFF
DNA: TGTGCCAGCAGTGGAGACACCTCAACTAATGAAAAACTGTTTTTT

J: TRBJ2-7
V: TRBV7-6
D: NA
size: NA
CDR3: CASSLDLGEGYEQYF
DNA: TGTGCCAGCAGCTTAGATTTAGGGGAAGGCTACGAGCAGTACTTC

J: TRBJ1-1
V: TRBV19
D: TRBD1
size: NA
CDR3: CASSTGTGEAFF
DNA: TGTGCCAGTAGTACGGGGACAGGGGAAGCTTTCTTT

J: TRBJ2-7
V: TRBV19
D: NA
size: NA
CDR3: CASIGDSTYEQYF
DNA: TGTGCCAGTATTGGGGACTCCACCTACGAGCAGTACTTC

J: TRBJ1-2
V: TRBV6-1
D: NA
size: NA
CDR3: CASMGPRVDGYTF
DNA: TGTGCCAGCATGGGGCCAAGGGTCGATGGCTACACCTTC

J: TRBJ2-2
V: TRBV7-6
D: TRBD1
size: NA
CDR3: CASSLTGTATGELFF
DNA: TGTGCCAGCAGCTTGACCGGGACAGCAACCGGGGAGCTGTTTTTT

J: TRBJ1-6
V: TRBV27
D: TRBD1
size: NA
CDR3: CASSPGQGGPNSPLHF
DNA: TGTGCCAGCAGTCCCGGACAGGGGGGACCAAATTCACCCCTCCACTTT

J: TRBJ1-6
V: TRBV7-9
D: NA
size: NA
CDR3: CASSRDTSSYNSPLHF
DNA: TGTGCCAGCAGTCGGGACACCAGCTCCTATAATTCACCCCTCCACTTT

J: TRBJ1-5
V: TRBV15
D: TRBD1
size: few
CDR3: CATSVGVGTGYSNQPQHF
DNA: TGTGCCACCAGCGTGGGAGTAGGGACAGGGTATAGCAATCAGCCCCAGCATTTT

J: TRBJ1-6
V: TRBV19
D: NA
size: NA
CDR3: CASRGSSYNSPLHF
DNA: TGTGCCAGCCGGGGAAGCTCCTATAATTCACCCCTCCACTTT

J: TRBJ1-3
V: TRBV6-1
D: NA
size: NA
CDR3: CASSVLPTVLSGNTIYF
DNA: TGTGCCAGCAGTGTATTACCGACAGTACTCTCTGGAAACACCATATATTTT

J: TRBJ2-5
V: TRBV6-4
D: NA
size: few
CDR3: CASSEQGGAAETQYF
DNA: TGTGCCAGCAGTGAACAGGGGGGGGCCGCAGAGACCCAGTACTTC

J: TRBJ1-2
V: TRBV5-6
D: NA
size: few
CDR3: CASSRLLPPYGYTF
DNA: TGTGCCAGCAGCCGACTTCTTCCCCCCTATGGCTACACCTTC

J: TRBJ1-5
V: TRBV6-6
D: NA
size: NA
CDR3: CASSRLGGSNQPQHF
DNA: TGTGCCAGCAGCCGGTTAGGAGGGAGCAATCAGCCCCAGCATTTT

J: TRBJ1-5
V: TRBV2
D: NA
size: NA
CDR3: CASNNRWAETHQPQHF
DNA: TGTGCCAGCAACAACCGATGGGCAGAAACCCATCAGCCCCAGCATTTT

J: TRBJ2-1
V: TRBV27
D: TRBD2
size: NA
CDR3: CASSVSAGRTNNEQFF
DNA: TGTGCCAGCAGTGTATCAGCGGGGAGAACAAACAATGAGCAGTTCTTC

J: TRBJ1-3
V: TRBV29-1
D: NA
size: NA
CDR3: CSADAGINGNTIYF
DNA: TGCAGCGCCGATGCGGGGATAAATGGAAACACCATATATTTT